These 11 T cell receptor beta chains were sequenced from one sample in a study of cytomegalovirus exposure and HLA in healthy donors. The PCR made use of 60 Vbeta and 13 Jbeta primers. Clones were read by immunoSEQ multiplex PCR, and TCRdb kept only the in-frame ones, dropping some. The sample data list fewer than 85,000 clones. Sequenced material: PBMCs. The receptor set was obtained from a man between 50 and 59 years old in good health and CMV-seropositive.

This chain joins TRBV5-6 and TRBJ1-1; 9 bases fit TRBD1. Germline CDR1 reads SGHDT; CDR2 reads YYEEEE. Losses at the gene ends were 1 base for V and 5 bases for J; bases not matched to a gene: 6. The CDR3 has 15 residues. The CDR3 protein is CASSLRGQGRTEAFF. CDR3 DNA sequence: TGTGCCAGCAGCTTGAGGGGACAGGGTCGGACTGAAGCTTTCTTT.

CDR3 region: CASSQTGSSGELFF. The CDR3 bases are TGCGCCAGCAGCCAAACGGGGAGTTCCGGGGAGCTGTTTTTT. The rearrangement links TRBV4-1 to TRBJ2-2; tentatively, D is TRBD2 (5 bases). The germline V gene encodes CDR1 MGHRA and CDR2 YSYEKL. The CDR3 spans 14 residues. V was clipped by 2 bases and J by 6 bases, with 10 bases between them.

The chain combines TRBV7-3 with TRBJ1-6, with TRBD1 matching 9 bases. The CDR3 runs to 14 residues. CDR1 is SGHTA, CDR2 FQGTGA, per germline. Losses at the gene ends were 7 bases for V and 8 bases for J; bases not matched to a gene: 6. The DNA of the CDR3 is TGTGCCAGCAACTTGGGACAGGGTGATTCACCCCTCCACTTT. Translation gives CASNLGQGDSPLHF.

This chain links TRBV5-8 with TRBJ1-1; weak D call: TRBD1 (6 bases). This CDR3 contains 11 residues. Germline CDR1 and CDR2: SGHTS and YDEGEE. Trimming left V 7 bases short and J 3 bases short, with 7 bases between. CDR3 sequence (DNA): TGTGCCAGCGGGGGCGACACTGAAGCTTTCTTT. Its protein is CASGGDTEAFF.

The chain carries TRBV29-1 and TRBJ1-1; a possible D gene is TRBD1 (6 bases). Trimming removed 4 bases at V and 0 bases at J, with 9 bases between. Germline CDR1 reads SQVTM; CDR2 reads ANQGSEA. The CDR3 runs 13 residues. CDR3 loop: CSVVAGVNTEAFF. The CDR3 bases are TGCAGCGTTGTAGCAGGGGTGAACACTGAAGCTTTCTTT.

The CDR3 nucleotides read TGCGCCAGCAGCTTGTCGGGGCAAGAGACCCAGTACTTC. It specifies CASSLSGQETQYF. The rearrangement links TRBV5-1 to TRBJ2-5; possible D gene TRBD2, 5 bases. Germline-derived CDR1 and CDR2 are SGHRS and YFSETQ. The CDR3 has 13 residues. Trimming removed 1 base from V and 2 bases from J, with 6 bases in between.

The chain combines TRBV5-1 with TRBJ1-3; no firm D call. The CDR3 has 13 amino acids. Deletions cut 3 bases from V and 4 bases from J, with 8 bases between. Per the germline V gene, CDR1 is SGHRS and CDR2 is YFSETQ. DNA of the CDR3: TGCGCCAGCAGCTCAGGCACAGGAAACACCATATATTTT. Its translation is CASSSGTGNTIYF.

V usage is TRBV10-3 and J usage is TRBJ1-2, with TRBD1 as a possible D gene (5 bases). This CDR3 comprises 15 residues. CDR1 ENHRY and CDR2 SYGVKD come from the germline V gene. V shed 4 bases and J shed 0 bases, with 12 bases lying between them. CDR3 sequence: CAISGGAGANYGYTF. Written as DNA, the CDR3 is TGTGCCATCAGTGGGGGCGCGGGGGCTAACTATGGCTACACCTTC.

The rearrangement joins TRBV11-2 to TRBJ2-5, with TRBD2 matching 8 bases. The V gene end was trimmed by 2 bases and the J gene end by 4 bases; junction bases not matched to a gene: 9. Germline assignment: CDR1 SGHAT and CDR2 FQNNGV. The length of the CDR3 is 16 residues. Here the CDR3 DNA reads TGTGCCAGCAGCTTATTGAGCGGGAGATGGGGAGAGACCCAGTACTTC. This codes for CASSLLSGRWGETQYF.

DNA of the CDR3: TGTGCCAGCAGGCCACAACGGGGAGGGCAGTACTTC. This sequence encodes CASRPQRGGQYF. The chain carries TRBV2 and TRBJ2-7; D possibly corresponds to TRBD2 (6 bases). CDR1 is SNHLY, CDR2 FYNNEI, per germline. V lost 6 bases and J 9 bases, leaving 15 bases between the germline ends. This CDR3 comprises 12 residues.

J is TRBJ1-2 and V is TRBV7-8; 10 bases fit TRBD1. The CDR3 is 17 amino acids. Trimming cost V 5 bases and J 2 bases; bases outside gene matches: 11. The germline CDR1 and CDR2 sequences are SGHVS and FQNEAQ. The DNA of the CDR3 is TGTGCCAGCAGCAAGGGACAGGGGACTACTAAAAACTATGGCTACACCTTC. Encoded protein: CASSKGQGTTKNYGYTF.